This TCR beta chain was documented in a study of OX40 agonist ivuxolimab in advanced cancers. Overall study context: Patients received ivuxolimab, an intravenous treatment, every 2 weeks at 0.01 to 10 mg/kg. Patients with hepatocellular carcinoma, melanoma, renal cell or head and neck cancer made up the dose-escalation patients. Eligibility rules accepted prior anti-PD-1, anti-PD-L1 or anti-CTLA-4 therapy, and 40% to 50% had some.

Study results and limitations: CD4+ T cells averaged fewer expanded clones than CD8+ T cells.

Only in-frame clones appear in the TCRdb table, and some are missing; sequencing was by immunoSEQ multiplex PCR. This sample has 72,000 or so clones; around 86% occur once, and the top ten carry around 0.26%. CDR3 size: 13 residues. Trimming removed 9 bases at V and 1 base at J, with 13 bases between. Germline V CDR1 and CDR2: MNHNS, SASEGT. Worth noting for this clone: Its matching antigen is unknown.

This receptor was taken from an adult with an advanced solid tumor such as melanoma, head and neck, liver or kidney cancer. This specimen consisted of CD4+ or CD8+ T cells sorted from blood, obtained in a trial of the OX40 agonist ivuxolimab. The rearrangement uses TRBV6-1 and TRBJ2-7; tentative D call: TRBD1 (6 bases). The CDR3 reads CASSLQGSYEQYF. The DNA for the CDR3 is TGTGCCAGTTCTTTACAGGGATCCTACGAGCAGTACTTC.